Given below is one TCR beta chain in context. The data derive from a study of T cell changes during pregnancy in multiple sclerosis. V was trimmed by 2 bases and J by 5 bases, leaving 15 bases between them. CDR3 length equals 15 residues. Germline CDR1 reads KGHSY; CDR2 reads FQNENV. TCRdb's copy holds only in-frame clones and misses some; the assay was immunoSEQ multiplex PCR. There are around 72,000 clones in the sample; approximately 90% occur only once, and around 2.2% lies in the top ten. The sequence was obtained from a female donor in good health, enrolled as a control in a pregnancy study. This chain joins TRBV16 and TRBJ1-1, with D possibly being TRBD1 (6 bases). The sample consisted of peripheral blood, taken in the second trimester of pregnancy. The CDR3 coding sequence is TGTGCCAGCAGCCAACAGACAGGACCTACAACTGAAGCTTTCTTT. Its protein product is CASSQQTGPTTEAFF. Variable domain in full (rest from reference TRBV16 and TRBJ1-1): GEEVAQTPKHLVRGEGQKAKLYCAPIKGHSYVFWYQQVLKNEFKFLISFQNENVFDETGMPKERFSAKCLPNSPCSLEIQATKLEDSAVYFCASSQQTGPTTEAFFGQGTRLTVV.